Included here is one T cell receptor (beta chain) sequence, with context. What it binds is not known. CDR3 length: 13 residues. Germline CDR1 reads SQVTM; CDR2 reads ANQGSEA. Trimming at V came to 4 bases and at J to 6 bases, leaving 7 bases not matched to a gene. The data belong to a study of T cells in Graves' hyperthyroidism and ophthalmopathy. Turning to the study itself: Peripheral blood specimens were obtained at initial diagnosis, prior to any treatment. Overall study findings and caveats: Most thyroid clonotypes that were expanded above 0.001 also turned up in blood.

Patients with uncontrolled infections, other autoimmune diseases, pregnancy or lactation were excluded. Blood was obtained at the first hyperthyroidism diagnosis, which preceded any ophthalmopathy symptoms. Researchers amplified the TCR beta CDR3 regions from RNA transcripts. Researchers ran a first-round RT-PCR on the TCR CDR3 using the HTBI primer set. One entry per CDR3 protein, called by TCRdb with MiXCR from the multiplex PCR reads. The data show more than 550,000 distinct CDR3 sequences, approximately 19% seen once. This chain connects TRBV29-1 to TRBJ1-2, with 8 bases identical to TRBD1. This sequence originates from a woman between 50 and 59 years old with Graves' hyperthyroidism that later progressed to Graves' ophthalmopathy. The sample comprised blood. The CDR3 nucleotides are TGCAGCGTTGGAGATGACAGGGGCCATGGCTACACCTTC. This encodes CSVGDDRGHGYTF.